The clone carrying this T cell receptor (beta chain) was detected a few times. Template switching added a universal primer site, and cDNA bore unique molecular identifiers. From the 5' RACE reads, TCRdb called clonotypes with MiXCR, one entry per CDR3 protein. The sample lists some 690,000 distinct CDR3 sequences, roughly 20% occurring once. Germline CDR1 and CDR2: SGHRS and YFSETQ. With 0 bases removed from V and 9 bases from J, the gap between germline ends came to 16 bases. This CDR3 comprises 14 residues. The data originate from a study of identical twins. The same specimen was also included in a second study, on T cells expressing NK-cell markers.

The sequenced material came from PBMCs. This chain connects TRBV5-1 to TRBJ2-7; TRBD1 might be the D (5 bases). This TCR was recovered from a woman aged 18-35 years in good health. In DNA, the CDR3 is TGCGCCAGCAGCTTGGACAGGCCTTCAGCCGGGCAGTACTTC. It yields the protein CASSLDRPSAGQYF. The variable domain in full, with the rest retrieved from reference TRBV5-1 and TRBJ2-7, is KAGVTQTPRYLIKTRGQQVTLSCSPISGHRSVSWYQQTPGQGLQFLFEYFSETQRNKGNFPGRFSGRQFSNSRSEMNVSTLELGDSALYLCASSLDRPSAGQYFGPGTRLTVT.